Below are 29 T cell receptor beta chains sequenced from a single sample in a study of blood T cell repertoires in COVID-19. Sequenced by immunoSEQ multiplex PCR; TCRdb stores in-frame clones only, minus some. Of over 250,000 clones listed, over 80% are singletons. The sequenced material came from peripheral blood. The receptors were sampled from a woman aged 45-65 years with COVID-19, enrolled during active disease.

This chain connects TRBV5-6 to TRBJ1-1; the D is unclear. V gave up 3 bases and J gave up 6 bases, with 21 bases separating them. The CDR3 is made up of 16 amino acids. Germline lookup yields CDR1 SGHDT and CDR2 YYEEEE. CDR3 in amino acids: CASSSLQFGLAAEAFF. The CDR3 DNA sequence: TGTGCCAGCAGCTCCCTACAGTTTGGGTTAGCGGCTGAAGCTTTCTTT.

The chain recombines TRBV29-1 with TRBJ2-5; 8 positions agree with TRBD1. Trimming removed 7 bases from V and 3 bases from J; junction bases left unmatched: 13. CDR1 is SQVTM, CDR2 ANQGSEA, per germline. The CDR3 has 15 residues. In nucleotides, the CDR3 is TGCAGCGGGAATGGGGCAGGGGGCCGTAAAGAGACCCAGTACTTC. Translating it yields CSGNGAGGRKETQYF.

This chain links TRBV6-2 or TRBV6-3 with TRBJ2-7; 7 bases map to TRBD2. Per the germline V gene, CDR1 is MNHEY and CDR2 is SVGEGT. V shed 2 bases and J 0 bases; nucleotides not matched to a gene: 4. The CDR3 consists of 15 residues. The CDR3 DNA reads TGTGCCAGCAGTTACCGCCGGACTAGCTCCTACGAGCAGTACTTC. Amino acids: CASSYRRTSSYEQYF.

This clone has a single count. The gene calls are TRBV29-1 and TRBJ1-2; TRBD1 aligns across 8 bases. This CDR3 is built from 15 residues. V dropped 7 bases and J dropped 1; count of bases not matched to a gene: 11. Germline CDR1 reads SQVTM; CDR2 reads ANQGSEA. Here the CDR3 DNA reads TGCAGCGCGGACCCGGGACAGGCCTTTAACTATGGCTACACCTTC. Its translation is CSADPGQAFNYGYTF. Drawing the rest from reference TRBV29-1 and TRBJ1-2, the complete variable domain is SAVISQKPSRDICQRGTSLTIQCQVDSQVTMMFWYRQQPGQSLTLIATANQGSEATYESGFVIDKFPISRPNLTFSTLTVSNMSPEDSSIYLCSADPGQAFNYGYTFGSGTRLTVV.

This clone was observed a handful of times. The rearrangement joins TRBV27 to TRBJ2-7, with 7 positions matching TRBD1. The germline V gene encodes CDR1 MNHEY and CDR2 SMNVEV (reference sequence). Losses at the gene ends were 5 bases for V and 2 bases for J; bases not matched to a gene: 9. This CDR3 region has 15 residues. CDR3 nucleotides: TGTGCCAGCAGTCATACCGGGACAGCGCCCTACGAGCAGTACTTC. Protein product: CASSHTGTAPYEQYF.

The V call is TRBV12-5, the J call TRBJ2-1; TRBD2 matches 8 bases. J was trimmed by 0 bases and V by 7 bases; bases with no gene match: 11. CDR3 length equals 17 residues. The germline V gene encodes CDR1 LGHNT and CDR2 FRNRAP. The CDR3 region has the DNA TGTGCTAGTGTTGCGAATCGGGAGGGCCTCTCCTACAATGAGCAGTTCTTC. This encodes CASVANREGLSYNEQFF.

The V call is TRBV19, the J call TRBJ2-1; the match to TRBD2 covers 8 bases. The length of the CDR3 is 16 residues. Per the germline V gene, CDR1 is LNHDA and CDR2 is SQIVND (reference sequence). Losses at the gene ends were 7 bases for V and 7 bases for J; bases not matched to a gene: 15. The CDR3 sequence is CASKAGANMWGNEQFF. The CDR3 DNA sequence: TGTGCCAGTAAAGCGGGAGCAAACATGTGGGGGAATGAGCAGTTCTTC.

The chain recombines TRBV6-4 with TRBJ2-5, with 9 bases that match TRBD2. CDR3 size: 15 residues. CDR1 and CDR2 (germline): MRHNA, SNTAGT. Trimming at V came to 6 bases and at J to 4 bases, leaving 9 bases not matched to a gene. Here the CDR3 reads CASSAGGGERETQYF. CDR3 in DNA: TGTGCCAGCAGCGCGGGGGGGGGCGAAAGAGAGACCCAGTACTTC.

The CDR3 sequence: CASSFGVTYNEQFF. DNA for the CDR3: TGCGCCAGCAGCTTCGGGGTAACCTACAATGAGCAGTTCTTC. This chain uses TRBV5-1 with TRBJ2-1; possibly TRBD2 for D (5 bases). This CDR3 contains 14 residues. CDR1 is SGHRS and CDR2 is YFSETQ in the germline V gene. Trimming took 2 bases from V and 2 from J, leaving 8 bases between them.

This chain joins TRBV6-5 and TRBJ2-3; TRBD1 might be the D (6 bases). The length of the CDR3 is 16 residues. Germline CDR1 and CDR2: MNHEY and SVGAGI. V was cut by 4 bases and J by 3 bases, with 17 bases left in between. CDR3 in DNA: TGTGCCAGCAGTTCCATCAGGGGCCGCGAAACAGATACGCAGTATTTT. The encoded protein is CASSSIRGRETDTQYF.

The chain has TRBV5-1 and TRBJ2-7, with 11 bases fitting TRBD1. Germline CDR1 is SGHRS and CDR2 is YFSETQ. This CDR3 is 16 amino acids long. V gave up 2 bases and J gave up 5 bases; unmatched junction bases: 9. CDR3: CASSFRTGGRSNEQYF. CDR3 bases: TGCGCCAGCAGCTTCCGGACAGGGGGCCGATCTAACGAGCAGTACTTC.

V and J are TRBV5-1 and TRBJ1-2; D uncertain. The CDR3 extends over 14 amino acids. V gave up 0 bases and J gave up 0 bases, with 6 bases separating them. Germline assignment: CDR1 SGHRS and CDR2 YFSETQ. CDR3 in amino acids: CASSLGDTNYGYTF. CDR3 in DNA: TGCGCCAGCAGCTTGGGCGACACTAACTATGGCTACACCTTC.

V usage is TRBV19 and J usage is TRBJ1-1; no reliable D call. V was clipped by 1 base and J by 8 bases, with 11 bases between them. CDR1 is LNHDA and CDR2 is SQIVND in the germline V gene (reference sequence). The CDR3 totals 13 residues. The DNA of the CDR3 is TGTGCCAGTAGTATAGGCGGCCTGGCGGAAGCTTTCTTT. It translates to CASSIGGLAEAFF.

The chain is built from TRBV11-2 and TRBJ2-7; D unclear. CDR3 length: 13 amino acids. V lost 2 bases and J lost 0, with 5 bases in between. Germline assignment: CDR1 SGHAT and CDR2 FQNNGV. CDR3 in DNA: TGTGCCAGCAGCTTACTGAGCTCCTACGAGCAGTACTTC. It encodes CASSLLSSYEQYF.

In the case of this clone: Other DNA sequences from this sample encode an identical CDR3 as well. The J gene is TRBJ1-6, the V gene TRBV7-2; 8 bases map to TRBD1. The V gene end was trimmed by 5 bases and the J gene end by 0 bases; junction bases not matched to a gene: 6. The CDR3 consists of 17 residues. From germline, CDR1 is SGHTA and CDR2 FQGNSA. The CDR3 DNA reads as TGTGCCAGCAGCCTGAGGACAGGGAGCTCCTATAATTCACCCCTCCACTTT. Protein: CASSLRTGSSYNSPLHF.

This sequence joins TRBV6-5 and TRBJ2-7, with D possibly matching TRBD1 (5 bases). The length of the CDR3 is 13 residues. Trimming cost V 5 bases and J 6 bases, with 14 bases left between them. Germline CDR1 reads MNHEY; CDR2 reads SVGAGI. The CDR3 nucleotides read TGTGCCAGCAGTAGAACAGGTTTTTCCGAGCAGTACTTC. Its translation: CASSRTGFSEQYF.

The genes are TRBV23-1 and TRBJ1-4, with a possible D match to TRBD1 (6 bases). TRBV23-1 counts as an open reading frame of uncertain function. The CDR3 consists of 19 residues. The V and J ends lost 7 bases and 0 bases respectively, with 24 bases between them. The CDR3 DNA is TGCGCCAGCACATTATTCGGACAGCCGGTAAATCCAACTAATGAAAAACTGTTTTTT. It specifies CASTLFGQPVNPTNEKLFF.

This clone is a singleton in its sample. This chain links TRBV27 with TRBJ2-5; D unresolved. This CDR3 has 14 residues. V was shortened by 8 bases and J by 2 bases, with 15 bases between the two germline ends. The germline V gene encodes CDR1 MNHEY and CDR2 SMNVEV (reference sequence). The CDR3 DNA reads TGTGCCAGCCGACGATTAGACTCGCAAGAGACCCAGTACTTC. It encodes CASRRLDSQETQYF.

The chain has TRBV7-9 and TRBJ1-5, with a tentative D call TRBD1 (6 bases). Germline V gene data show CDR1 as SEHNR and CDR2 as FQNEAQ (reference sequence). The CDR3 sequence is 12 residues long. Between the trimmed V and J ends, which lost 0 bases and 13 bases, there was a span of 10 bases. CDR3 amino acids: CASSLASTGQHF. CDR3 in DNA: TGTGCCAGCAGCTTAGCCTCGACAGGTCAGCATTTT.

This chain links TRBV4-1 with TRBJ2-2; D is unclear. Per germline, CDR1 MGHRA and CDR2 YSYEKL. The CDR3 is made up of 14 amino acids. Trimming removed 2 bases at V and 0 bases at J, with 4 bases between. In DNA, the CDR3 is TGCGCCAGCAGCCAACCCGCGAACACCGGGGAGCTGTTTTTT. Translating gives CASSQPANTGELFF.

The rearrangement joins TRBV29-1 to TRBJ1-1; 8 nucleotides align to TRBD1. CDR1 and CDR2 from the germline V gene are SQVTM and ANQGSEA. V was pared by 6 bases and J by 10 bases, with 10 bases of the junction left unmatched. The CDR3 sequence is 12 residues long. The CDR3 here is CSVGAGGGGAFF. CDR3 DNA: TGCAGCGTGGGGGCAGGGGGCGGTGGAGCTTTCTTT.

The chain employs TRBV2 and TRBJ1-1; 7 nucleotides match TRBD1. Germline CDR1 is SNHLY and CDR2 is FYNNEI. The length of the CDR3 is 13 residues. The trim removed 6 bases at V and 0 bases at J, leaving 1 base unmatched. The CDR3 here is CASRGQMNTEAFF. For the CDR3, the DNA is TGTGCCAGCAGGGGACAGATGAACACTGAAGCTTTCTTT.

The CDR3 sequence is CASSFRLAGTDTQYF. The CDR3 coding sequence is TGCGCCAGCAGCTTCCGGCTAGCGGGCACAGATACGCAGTATTTT. The chain has TRBV5-1 and TRBJ2-3; TRBD2 matches at 7 bases. The CDR3 loop spans 15 amino acids. Germline V lookup: CDR1 SGHRS, CDR2 YFSETQ. J gave up 1 base and V 2 bases, and 4 bases lay outside the gene matches.

The rearrangement joins TRBV3-1 (or the pseudogene TRBV3-2) to TRBJ2-1, with 11 bases matching TRBD2. J gave up 8 bases and V 5 bases, and 8 bases lay outside the gene matches. CDR3 size: 15 residues. Per the germline V gene, CDR1 is LGHDT and CDR2 is YNNKEL (reference sequence). The CDR3: CASSKTSGRPYEQFF. The CDR3 bases are TGTGCCAGCAGCAAAACTAGCGGGAGACCGTATGAGCAGTTCTTC.

The CDR3 region has the DNA TGTGCCAGCAGCTCCATAGCGGGAGGGCTCTCCTACGAGCAGTACTTC. Translation gives CASSSIAGGLSYEQYF. The V and J genes are TRBV5-5 and TRBJ2-7, with 11 bases fitting TRBD2. The CDR3 is 16 residues long. After removal of 3 bases from V and 0 bases from J, the junction contained 5 bases not matched to a gene. From germline, CDR1 is SGHKS and CDR2 YYEKEE (reference sequence).

This chain uses TRBV13 with TRBJ2-7, with 9 bases aligning to TRBD1. The V gene end was trimmed by 4 bases and the J gene end by 7 bases; junction bases not matched to a gene: 8. The CDR3 contains 14 residues. The germline V gene encodes CDR1 PRHDT and CDR2 FYEKMQ (reference sequence). DNA for the CDR3: TGTGCCAGCAGCTCGTGGACAGGGGAGAAGGAGCAGTACTTC. Encoded protein: CASSSWTGEKEQYF.

The CDR3 DNA sequence: TGCGCCAGCAGTGAACAGCCGACCTCCTACGAGCAGTACTTC. This sequence encodes CASSEQPTSYEQYF. The chain joins TRBV10-1 to TRBJ2-7; no clear D. V was shortened by 3 bases and J by 0 bases, with 9 bases between the two germline ends. Germline V gene sequence: CDR1 WNHNN, CDR2 SYGVQD (reference sequence). The CDR3 runs 14 residues.

The chain carries TRBV6-2 or TRBV6-3 and TRBJ2-5; 7 bases match TRBD1. Looked up from germline, CDR1 is MNHEY and CDR2 is SVGEGT. The V and J ends lost 6 bases and 5 bases, in that order; junction bases with no gene match: 12. This CDR3 has 15 amino acids. CDR3 amino acids: CASSPGGQPKETQYF. CDR3 sequence (DNA): TGTGCCAGCAGCCCAGGGGGACAGCCGAAGGAGACCCAGTACTTC.

The rearrangement links TRBV2 to TRBJ2-2; 10 bases line up with TRBD1. Germline CDR1 and CDR2: SNHLY and FYNNEI. V was pared by 3 bases and J by 5 bases, with 0 bases of the junction left unmatched. The CDR3 covers 14 residues. This CDR3 reads CASSEGQGTGELFF. CDR3 coding DNA: TGTGCCAGCAGTGAGGGACAGGGGACCGGGGAGCTGTTTTTT.